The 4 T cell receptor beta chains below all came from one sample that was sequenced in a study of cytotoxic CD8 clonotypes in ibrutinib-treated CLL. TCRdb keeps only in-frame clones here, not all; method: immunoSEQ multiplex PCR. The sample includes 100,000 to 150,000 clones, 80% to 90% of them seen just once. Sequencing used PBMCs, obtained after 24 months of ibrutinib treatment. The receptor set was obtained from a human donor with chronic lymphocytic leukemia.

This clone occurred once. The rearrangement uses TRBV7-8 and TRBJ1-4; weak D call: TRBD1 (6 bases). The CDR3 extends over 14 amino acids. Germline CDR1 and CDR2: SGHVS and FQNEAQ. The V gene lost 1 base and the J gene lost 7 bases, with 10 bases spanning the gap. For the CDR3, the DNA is TGTGCCAGCAGCTTAGGAGGGGGACCTGAAAAACTGTTTTTT. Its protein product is CASSLGGGPEKLFF.

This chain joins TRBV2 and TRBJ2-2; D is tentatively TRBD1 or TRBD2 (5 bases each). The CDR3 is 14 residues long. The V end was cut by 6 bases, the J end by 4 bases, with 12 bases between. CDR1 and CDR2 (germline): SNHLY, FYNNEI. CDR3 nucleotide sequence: TGTGCCAGCAGCGAGAGGGACGTCACCGGGGAGCTGTTTTTT. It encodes CASSERDVTGELFF.

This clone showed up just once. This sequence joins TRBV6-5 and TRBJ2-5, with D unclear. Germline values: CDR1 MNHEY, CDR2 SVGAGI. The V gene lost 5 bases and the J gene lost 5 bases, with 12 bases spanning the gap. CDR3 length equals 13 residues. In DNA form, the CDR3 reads TGTGCCAGCAGTACCCTCGGGTCGGAGACCCAGTACTTC. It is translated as CASSTLGSETQYF.

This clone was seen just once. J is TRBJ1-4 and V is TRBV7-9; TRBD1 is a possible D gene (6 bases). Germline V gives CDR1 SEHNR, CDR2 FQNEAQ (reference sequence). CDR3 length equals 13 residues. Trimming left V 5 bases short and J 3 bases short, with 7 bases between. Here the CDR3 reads CASSRGANEKLFF. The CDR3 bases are TGTGCCAGCAGCAGGGGGGCTAATGAAAAACTGTTTTTT.